This passage covers 13 T cell receptor beta chains from one sample sequenced in a study of graft-versus-host responses after intestinal transplantation. Their antigens remain unidentified. Method: immunoSEQ multiplex PCR; TCRdb's copy keeps in-frame clones and lacks some. This table holds under 85,000 clones, around 90% found once. The sample here was unstimulated CD8+ T cells sorted from spleen or lymph node cells, taken before intestinal transplant. All receptors derive from a human donor who received an intestinal transplant.

This sequence joins TRBV4-2 and TRBJ2-5, with a possible D match to TRBD2 (6 bases). The V end lost 4 bases, the J end lost 5 bases, and 8 bases lay between the germline ends. Germline CDR1 reads LGHNA; CDR2 reads YNFKEQ. The CDR3 has 12 residues. CDR3 in amino acids: CASSPEGETQYF. The CDR3 DNA follows: TGTGCCAGCAGCCCGGAGGGGGAGACCCAGTACTTC.

The chain has TRBV4-1 and TRBJ2-6; D is unresolved. This CDR3 region has 16 residues. In germline, CDR1 is MGHRA, CDR2 YSYEKL. V lost 1 base to trimming and J lost 0 bases, with 7 bases between them. The chain's CDR3 is CASSQVANSGANVLTF. CDR3 in DNA: TGCGCCAGCAGCCAAGTTGCGAACTCTGGGGCCAACGTCCTGACTTTC.

V usage is TRBV29-1 and J usage is TRBJ1-2, with D perhaps matching TRBD1 (5 bases). CDR3 length: 13 amino acids. V gave up 4 bases and J gave up 4 bases, with 13 bases separating them. The germline CDR1 and CDR2 sequences are SQVTM and ANQGSEA. As DNA, the CDR3 is TGCAGCGTTGCCCCGGGGGGTCCCTATGGCTACACCTTC. Its protein is CSVAPGGPYGYTF.

The chain carries TRBV13 and TRBJ2-1; 12 bases match TRBD2. J lost 6 bases, V lost 7 bases, and 1 base had no gene match. CDR1 is PRHDT and CDR2 is FYEKMQ in the germline V gene (reference sequence). This CDR3 has 13 residues. The CDR3 loop reads CASTSGGANEQFF. The CDR3 DNA is TGTGCCAGCACTAGCGGGGGGGCCAATGAGCAGTTCTTC.

This rearrangement joins TRBV29-1 to TRBJ2-3; 8 bases map to TRBD2. This CDR3 spans 15 amino acids. Germline V gene lookup returns CDR1 SQVTM and CDR2 ANQGSEA. V lost 0 bases, J lost 6 bases, and 8 bases stayed unmatched. The CDR3 DNA sequence: TGCAGCGTTGAAGATCCGGGGGGGATATTGGATACGCAGTATTTT. It is translated as CSVEDPGGILDTQYF.

V is TRBV27 and J is TRBJ1-1, with D tentatively TRBD1 (5 bases). Germline V CDR1 and CDR2: MNHEY, SMNVEV (reference sequence). The CDR3 is made up of 13 amino acids. V was trimmed by 2 bases and J by 4 bases, leaving 8 bases between them. The CDR3 DNA sequence: TGTGCCAGCAGTTTAGGGGGGGGCACTGAAGCTTTCTTT. Translation: CASSLGGGTEAFF.

This clone came up a few times. At one boundary the junction diverges from the germline segment, which might be a read error. The chain couples TRBV7-7 to TRBJ2-5; D perhaps matches TRBD2 (5 bases). The V gene's germline CDR1 is SSHAT and CDR2 FNYEAQ (reference sequence). This CDR3 is built from 16 residues. The CDR3 coding sequence is TGTGCTAGCAGCCTTACGGGTGGAGACTATCGAGAGACCCAGTACTTC. Residues: CASSLTGGDYRETQYF.

The chain links TRBV4-1 to TRBJ2-7; possible D gene TRBD1, 6 bases. The V and J ends lost 1 base and 6 bases respectively, with 16 bases between them. Per the germline V gene, CDR1 is MGHRA and CDR2 is YSYEKL. The CDR3 totals 15 residues. DNA of the CDR3: TGCGCCAGCAGCCAAGTAGGGGGTTATGGGGTCGAGCAGTACTTC. Its translation is CASSQVGGYGVEQYF.

The chain recombines TRBV12-5 with TRBJ1-5; 7 bases fit TRBD1. CDR3 length: 14 residues. The germline V gene encodes CDR1 LGHNT and CDR2 FRNRAP. The ends lost 0 bases at V and 7 bases at J; junction bases unmatched: 3. As DNA, the CDR3 is TGTGCTAGTGGTTTGGTACAGGGGACCCAGCCCCAGCATTTT. It yields the protein CASGLVQGTQPQHF.

In regard to this clone: Other nucleotide sequences from this sample produce the same CDR3. This chain joins TRBV5-6 and TRBJ1-2; no firm D call. V shed 0 bases and J shed 4 bases, with 7 bases lying between them. CDR3 size: 13 residues. The V gene's germline CDR1 is SGHDT and CDR2 YYEEEE. CDR3 bases: TGTGCCAGCAGCTTGGGTGGCGGCTATGGCTACACCTTC. Translation gives CASSLGGGYGYTF.

The CDR3 spells CASSVAGTSGGYNEQFF. For the CDR3, the DNA is TGTGCCAGCAGCGTAGCTGGAACTAGCGGGGGGTACAATGAGCAGTTCTTC. This rearrangement joins TRBV9 to TRBJ2-1, with 12 bases lining up with TRBD2. V gave up 0 bases and J gave up 4 bases; unmatched junction bases: 5. Germline V gene data show CDR1 as SGDLS and CDR2 as YYNGEE. CDR3 size: 17 residues. Looking up the rest from reference TRBV9 and TRBJ2-1 gives the full variable domain: DSGVTQTPKHLITATGQRVTLRCSPRSGDLSVYWYQQSLDQGLQFLIQYYNGEERAKGNILERFSAQQFPDLHSELNLSSLELGDSALYFCASSVAGTSGGYNEQFFGPGTRLTVL.

The V and J genes are TRBV6-6 and TRBJ2-5, with D perhaps TRBD1 (6 bases). This CDR3 has 16 amino acids. The V gene's germline CDR1 is MNHNY and CDR2 SVGAGI (reference sequence). V lost 2 bases to trimming and J lost 3 bases, with 16 bases between them. The CDR3 loop is CASSYQPARDKETQYF. For the CDR3, the DNA is TGTGCCAGCAGTTACCAACCGGCCCGGGACAAAGAGACCCAGTACTTC.

This chain uses TRBV4-1 with TRBJ1-5; the D gene is possibly TRBD1 (5 bases). Trimming removed 4 bases from V and 4 bases from J, with 14 bases in between. Germline CDR1 is MGHRA and CDR2 is YSYEKL. This CDR3 has 15 amino acids. The CDR3 bases are TGCGCCAGCAGCCCAGGGACGGGGGGGAATCAGCCCCAGCATTTT. This encodes CASSPGTGGNQPQHF.